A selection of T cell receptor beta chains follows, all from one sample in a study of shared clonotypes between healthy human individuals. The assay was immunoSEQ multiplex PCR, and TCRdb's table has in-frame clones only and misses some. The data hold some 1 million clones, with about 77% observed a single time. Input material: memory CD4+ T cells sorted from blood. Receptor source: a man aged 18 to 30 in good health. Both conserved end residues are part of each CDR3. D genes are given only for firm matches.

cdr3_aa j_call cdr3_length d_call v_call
CASKRMGTDTQYF TRBJ2-3 13 NA TRBV19
CASRGTGQSGELFF TRBJ2-2 14 TRBD1 TRBV6-5
CASSGGTSAETQYF TRBJ2-5 14 TRBD2 TRBV19
CASSESGAHETQYF TRBJ2-5 14 NA TRBV2
CASSVGQVSYEQYF TRBJ2-7 14 TRBD1 TRBV2
CASRIGSNYGYTF TRBJ1-2 13 NA TRBV28
CASSIDSRPQSHQPQHF TRBJ1-5 17 NA TRBV19
CASSSIGFYEQYF TRBJ2-7 13 NA TRBV5-4
CASSEQSGTEAFF TRBJ1-1 13 NA TRBV2
CATHASPTNEKLFF TRBJ1-4 14 NA TRBV6-1
CAWRGDLSSYEQYF TRBJ2-7 14 NA TRBV30
CASSSGQHNEQFF TRBJ2-1 13 TRBD1 TRBV5-1
CSVEERSAARLDYGYTF TRBJ1-2 17 NA TRBV29-1
CASSLGVRGGGETQYF TRBJ2-5 16 NA TRBV7-7
CASSGDSSYNSPLHF TRBJ1-6 15 TRBD1 TRBV9
CAWRRDSYSGNTIYF TRBJ1-3 15 TRBD1 TRBV30
CASSLPGTGVHYGYTF TRBJ1-2 16 TRBD1 TRBV7-9
CAISAGGDGNQPQHF TRBJ1-5 15 TRBD1 TRBV10-3
CASSPRNGYEQYF TRBJ2-7 13 NA TRBV5-4
CASSLMGGYSGNTIYF TRBJ1-3 16 NA TRBV5-1
CASSVGYEQYF TRBJ2-7 11 NA TRBV9
CSVGGPSYNEQFF TRBJ2-1 13 NA TRBV29-1
CASSVAVGGRKNTGELFF TRBJ2-2 18 TRBD2 TRBV9
CASSPPSVAKNIQYF TRBJ2-4 15 NA TRBV18
CASSLDHPNTDEETQYF TRBJ2-5 17 NA TRBV5-6
CASSLAAGTGKPGELFF TRBJ2-2 17 TRBD1 TRBV11-1
CAWGGTGSTEAFF TRBJ1-1 13 TRBD1 TRBV30
CASSPKVYGTREETQYF TRBJ2-5 17 NA TRBV28
CASSSRENQPQHF TRBJ1-5 13 NA TRBV19
CATSGGVGYGYTF TRBJ1-2 13 NA TRBV5-8
CATSRGHRGQGNSPLHF TRBJ1-6 17 TRBD1 TRBV15